Below, 15 T cell receptor beta chains from the same sample are listed, as sequenced in a study of early stage breast cancer tumors. Method: immunoSEQ multiplex PCR; TCRdb's copy keeps in-frame clones and lacks some. The sample holds tens of thousands of clones, 90% to 95% seen once. Sequencing was performed on blood. The receptors derive from a person aged 65 to 85 with breast cancer.

The rearrangement uses TRBV4-2 and TRBJ2-1; 12 bases agree with TRBD2. This CDR3 has 16 residues. In germline, CDR1 is LGHNA, CDR2 YNFKEQ. The ends lost 6 bases at V and 2 bases at J; junction bases unmatched: 5. DNA for the CDR3: TGTGCCAGCAGGAATCTAGCGGGGGGGCCCTACAATGAGCAGTTCTTC. As protein: CASRNLAGGPYNEQFF.

CDR3 DNA sequence: TGTGCCAGCAGTTACTCGATGCGGGAGGGTAGAGATACGCAGTATTTT. Its translation: CASSYSMREGRDTQYF. The rearrangement joins TRBV6-5 to TRBJ2-3; TRBD2 matches at 9 bases. V shed 0 bases, J shed 5 bases, and the junction held 6 bases outside the gene matches. Looked up from germline, CDR1 is MNHEY and CDR2 is SVGAGI. CDR3 length: 16 residues.

V is TRBV19 and J is TRBJ2-5, with TRBD1 as a possible D gene (7 bases). Germline V lookup: CDR1 LNHDA, CDR2 SQIVND (reference sequence). The CDR3 contains 17 residues. Trimming pared 7 bases from V and 2 bases from J, leaving 23 bases between. Written as DNA, the CDR3 is TGTGCCAGTACCAAGGGTTTCGGCGGGACAGTACAAGAGACCCAGTACTTC. Residues: CASTKGFGGTVQETQYF.

V is TRBV18 and J is TRBJ1-1, with 10 bases aligning to TRBD1. This CDR3 spans 16 amino acids. The germline V gene has CDR1 KGHSH and CDR2 LQKENI. The V and J ends lost 3 bases and 0 bases, in that order; junction bases with no gene match: 4. The CDR3 DNA reads TGTGCCAGCTCACCGCGGGACAGGGGAATGAACACTGAAGCTTTCTTT. Protein: CASSPRDRGMNTEAFF. Full variable domain (rest looked up from reference TRBV18 and TRBJ1-1): NAGVMQNPRHLVRRRGQEARLRCSPMKGHSHVYWYRQLPEEGLKFMVYLQKENIIDESGMPKERFSAEFPKEGPSILRIQQVVRGDSAAYFCASSPRDRGMNTEAFFGQGTRLTVV.

The rearrangement joins TRBV30 to TRBJ2-2; the D is unclear. V was clipped by 2 bases and J by 7 bases, with 14 bases between them. This CDR3 spans 14 amino acids. Germline V CDR1 and CDR2: GTSNPN, SVGIG (reference sequence). In nucleotides, the CDR3 is TGTGCCTGGAGTCCGAATGTATCGGGCGGGGAGCTGTTTTTT. Protein: CAWSPNVSGGELFF.

The genes are TRBV7-2 and TRBJ2-7, with TRBD1 matching over 7 bases. The CDR3 extends over 13 amino acids. J gave up 2 bases and V 5 bases, and 3 bases lay outside the gene matches. Germline V CDR1 and CDR2: SGHTA, FQGNSA. DNA of the CDR3: TGTGCCAGCAGCGTAGACAGGGCCTACGAGCAGTACTTC. Translation: CASSVDRAYEQYF.

The chain joins TRBV6-5 to TRBJ1-5, with D perhaps matching TRBD1 (6 bases). Trimming removed 2 bases from V and 6 bases from J, with 8 bases in between. The germline gives CDR1 MNHEY, CDR2 SVGAGI. The CDR3 extends over 13 amino acids. DNA of the CDR3: TGTGCCAGCAGTTACCAGGGGAGTCAGCCCCAGCATTTT. The encoded protein is CASSYQGSQPQHF.

This CDR3 is CASSQEGTGGNTIYF. The CDR3 nucleotides read TGCGCCAGCAGCCAAGAGGGGACAGGGGGCAACACCATATATTTT. The rearrangement links TRBV4-3 to TRBJ1-3, with 12 bases matching TRBD1. J lost 7 bases, V lost 0 bases, and 1 base had no gene match. CDR3 length: 15 residues. Germline CDR1 reads LGHNA; CDR2 reads YSLEER.

The chain couples TRBV7-3 to TRBJ1-6, with D perhaps TRBD1 (5 bases). There are 14 residues in the CDR3. Germline values: CDR1 SGHTA, CDR2 FQGTGA. The V gene lost 2 bases and the J gene lost 9 bases, with 11 bases spanning the gap. The CDR3 loop reads CASSLQGLVSPLHF. As DNA, the CDR3 is TGTGCCAGCAGCTTACAGGGTTTAGTTTCACCCCTCCACTTT. Full variable domain (remainder filled in from reference TRBV7-3 and TRBJ1-6): GAGVSQTPSNKVTEKGKYVELRCDPISGHTALYWYRQSLGQGPEFLIYFQGTGAADDSGLPNDRFFAVRPEGSVSTLKIQRTERGDSAVYLCASSLQGLVSPLHFGNGTRLTVT.

The CDR3 DNA reads as TGTGCCAGCAGCTACCCGGGTCAGCCCCAGCATTTT. This translates into CASSYPGQPQHF. The chain recombines TRBV7-3 with TRBJ1-5, with unresolved D. V gave up 4 bases and J gave up 6 bases, with 7 bases separating them. CDR3 size: 12 residues. CDR1 is SGHTA and CDR2 is FQGTGA in the germline V gene.

The V call is TRBV2, the J call TRBJ1-5, with no clear D. V was pared by 6 bases and J by 3 bases, with 9 bases between. Germline CDR1 SNHLY, CDR2 FYNNEI. The CDR3 has 13 residues. As DNA, the CDR3 is TGTGCCAGCAGAAAGGACTACAATCAGCCCCAGCATTTT. It encodes CASRKDYNQPQHF.

This clone has a single count. V gene TRBV5-1 combines with J gene TRBJ2-1; TRBD2 aligns across 7 bases. The length of the CDR3 is 15 residues. V was pared by 2 bases and J by 2 bases, with 4 bases of the junction left unmatched. Germline-derived CDR1 and CDR2 are SGHRS and YFSETQ. CDR3 nucleotides: TGCGCCAGCAGCTTAGCGGGGAGGGCCTACAATGAGCAGTTCTTC. Protein: CASSLAGRAYNEQFF.

V usage is TRBV6-5 and J usage is TRBJ1-2; a weak D match, TRBD1 (6 bases). V was pared by 2 bases and J by 2 bases, with 12 bases between. The CDR3 spans 15 residues. Germline V gives CDR1 MNHEY, CDR2 SVGAGI. The CDR3 DNA is TGTGCCAGCAGTTACCGTCGACAGGCAAACTATGGCTACACCTTC. Its translation: CASSYRRQANYGYTF.

The CDR3 region has the DNA TGCAGCGTTGCCGGACAAAATTCCCAAGAGACCCAGTACTTC. This codes for CSVAGQNSQETQYF. The chain is built from TRBV29-1 and TRBJ2-5; TRBD1 might be the D (5 bases). Germline CDR1 reads SQVTM; CDR2 reads ANQGSEA. The length of the CDR3 is 14 residues. V lost 4 bases, J lost 1 base, and 13 bases lay in between. Full variable domain (missing parts from reference TRBV29-1 and TRBJ2-5): SAVISQKPSRDICQRGTSLTIQCQVDSQVTMMFWYRQQPGQSLTLIATANQGSEATYESGFVIDKFPISRPNLTFSTLTVSNMSPEDSSIYLCSVAGQNSQETQYFGPGTRLLVL.

The J gene is TRBJ1-4, the V gene TRBV7-3; D call uncertain. Germline lookup yields CDR1 SGHTA and CDR2 FQGTGA. The V end was cut by 1 base, the J end by 7 bases, with 40 bases between. CDR3 size: 24 residues. The CDR3, as DNA: TGTGCCAGCAGCTTAAGCCTCTTTTTTGGGAAGGGTCGGTCTTTTGAGCGGCGAGGTGAAAAACTGTTTTTT. Translated, it gives CASSLSLFFGKGRSFERRGEKLFF.